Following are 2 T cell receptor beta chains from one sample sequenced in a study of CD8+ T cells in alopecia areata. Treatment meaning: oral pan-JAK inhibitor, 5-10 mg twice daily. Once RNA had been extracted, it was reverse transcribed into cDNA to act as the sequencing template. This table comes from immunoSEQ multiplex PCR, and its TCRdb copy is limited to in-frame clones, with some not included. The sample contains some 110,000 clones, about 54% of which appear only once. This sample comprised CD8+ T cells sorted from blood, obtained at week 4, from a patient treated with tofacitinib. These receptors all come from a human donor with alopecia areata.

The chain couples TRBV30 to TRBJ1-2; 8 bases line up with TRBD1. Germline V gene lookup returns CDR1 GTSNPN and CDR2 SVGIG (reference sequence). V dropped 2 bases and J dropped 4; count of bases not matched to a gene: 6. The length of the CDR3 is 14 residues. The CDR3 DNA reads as TGTGCCTGGAGTCCAGGGGGCGTCCTCTATGGCTACACCTTC. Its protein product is CAWSPGGVLYGYTF.

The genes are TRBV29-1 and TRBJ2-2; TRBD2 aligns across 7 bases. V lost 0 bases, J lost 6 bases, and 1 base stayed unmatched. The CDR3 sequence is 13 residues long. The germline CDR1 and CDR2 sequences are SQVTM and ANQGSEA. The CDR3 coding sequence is TGCAGCGTTGAAGAACGGGGGGCCGGGGAGCTGTTTTTT. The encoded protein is CSVEERGAGELFF.